This TCR beta chain was documented in a study of blood T cell repertoires in COVID-19. In the source study's methods: Researchers report that nucleated cell counts were estimated from reference gene primer amplification. Libraries were prepared by immunoSEQ multiplex PCR; TCRdb keeps only in-frame clonotypes and omits some of them. The DNA gave D and trimming, while V, J and clone size come from that table. The table has roughly 250,000 clones, roughly nine tenths seen once. The table lists this clone with a few counts. This CDR3 is 15 amino acids long. Between the trimmed V and J ends, which lost 1 base and 6 bases, there was a span of 15 bases. Germline V gene data show CDR1 as MGHRA and CDR2 as YSYEKL.

Sequenced input: PBMCs or T cells enriched from blood (not recorded which). The receptor was isolated from a woman aged 18-29 years who had recovered from COVID-19. This rearrangement joins TRBV4-1 to TRBJ1-1, with D possibly matching TRBD1 (6 bases). The CDR3 protein is CASSQVVGGASEAFF. The DNA of the CDR3 is TGCGCCAGCAGCCAAGTAGTTGGGGGGGCCTCTGAAGCTTTCTTT.